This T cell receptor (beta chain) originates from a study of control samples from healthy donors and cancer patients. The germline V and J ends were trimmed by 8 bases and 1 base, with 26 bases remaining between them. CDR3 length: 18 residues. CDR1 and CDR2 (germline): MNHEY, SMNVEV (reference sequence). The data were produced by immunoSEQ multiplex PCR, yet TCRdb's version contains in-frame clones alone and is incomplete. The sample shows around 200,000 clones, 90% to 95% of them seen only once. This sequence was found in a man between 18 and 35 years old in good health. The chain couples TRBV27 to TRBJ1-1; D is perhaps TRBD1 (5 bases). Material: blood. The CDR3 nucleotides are TGTGCCAGCGCGATACTTCCCCTGGGGGGGACTGAGAACACTGAAGCTTTCTTT. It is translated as CASAILPLGGTENTEAFF.